This T cell receptor beta chain comes out of a study of control samples from healthy donors and cancer patients. The length of the CDR3 is 11 residues. Germline V CDR1 and CDR2: DFQATT, SNEGSKA (reference sequence). The V end lost 6 bases, the J end lost 3 bases, and 9 bases lay between the germline ends. The repertoire was sequenced with immunoSEQ multiplex PCR; TCRdb's copy has only in-frame clones and lacks some. The sample lists 100,000 or so clones; approximately 86% were seen once. Material for sequencing was blood. This receptor was identified in a woman aged 45 to 65 in good health. The gene calls are TRBV20-1 and TRBJ2-7; D unresolved. CDR3 sequence (DNA): TGCAGTGCCAACATCGACTACGAGCAGTACTTC. Translating it yields CSANIDYEQYF.